One sample yielded the 13 T cell receptor beta chains listed below, sequenced in a study of memory CD4+ T cells and cytomegalovirus serostatus (dated by TCRdb to about 2019). Libraries were built with the immunoSEQ multiplex PCR assay. What TCRdb holds here is the immuneACCESS table cut down to in-frame rearrangements. Part of the clones is not present; checked against another copy, under half of the missing clones reflect an unresolved V gene, and the others are unexplained. The sample data list fewer than 90,000 clones, and around four fifths of these were observed just once. The top ten hold 2.5% to 3% of the sample. A FACSAria II was used to sort memory CD4+ T cells, defined as single viable CD3+CD4+CD8-CD45RO+ cells. Input material: memory CD4+ T cells from blood. Every receptor here comes from an adult in good health and CMV-seropositive.

V gene TRBV6-6 combines with J gene TRBJ2-7; D is possibly TRBD2 (6 bases). Germline V gives CDR1 MNHNY, CDR2 SVGAGI (reference sequence). This CDR3 is 12 amino acids long. Trimming removed 8 bases from V and 6 bases from J, with 14 bases in between. The CDR3 spells CASFGRDCEQYV. DNA for the CDR3: TGTGCCAGCTTCGGGAGAGATTGCGAGCAGTACGTC.

The chain joins TRBV6-6 to TRBJ2-4, with a weak D call TRBD2 (5 bases). The V gene lost 0 bases and the J gene lost 6 bases, with 12 bases spanning the gap. The V gene's germline CDR1 is MNHNY and CDR2 SVGAGI (reference sequence). The CDR3 sequence is 15 residues long. CDR3 region: CASSYSPTGGNIQYF. CDR3 sequence (DNA): TGTGCCAGCAGTTACTCCCCGACTGGAGGAAACATTCAGTACTTC.

The rearrangement joins TRBV18 to TRBJ1-1; D gene uncertain. V lost 4 bases and J 1 base, leaving 7 bases between the germline ends. Germline CDR1 is KGHSH and CDR2 is LQKENI. The CDR3 spans 13 residues. The CDR3 coding sequence is TGTGCCAGCTCACAGCTGGAGAACACTGAAGCTTTCTTT. Protein product: CASSQLENTEAFF.

The rearrangement joins TRBV7-9 to TRBJ1-2; 7 nucleotides line up with TRBD1. The ends lost 5 bases at V and 4 bases at J; junction bases unmatched: 10. The CDR3 runs to 15 residues. The germline gives CDR1 SEHNR, CDR2 FQNEAQ (reference sequence). CDR3 in DNA: TGTGCCAGCAGCCGTGGGGAGGGGGCCCTCTATGGCTACACCTTC. Its protein product is CASSRGEGALYGYTF.

This clone was counted only a few times. CDR3 DNA: TGCGCCAGCAGCTTCTCCGGGACAGGGGACACAGATACGCAGTATTTT. This translates into CASSFSGTGDTDTQYF. The chain is built from TRBV5-1 and TRBJ2-3, with 10 bases aligning to TRBD1. This CDR3 region has 16 residues. Looked up from germline, CDR1 is SGHRS and CDR2 is YFSETQ. Unmatched junction bases numbered 5, after V lost 2 bases and J lost 2 bases.

This rearrangement joins TRBV6-1 to TRBJ1-4, with 9 bases lining up with TRBD1. The CDR3 contains 16 residues. Trimming took 1 base from V and 7 from J; bases not matched to a gene: 7. CDR1 is MNHNS and CDR2 is SASEGT in the germline V gene. The CDR3 nucleotides read TGTGCCAGCAGTGAAGTCACAGGGGGCTTGGGTGAAAAACTGTTTTTT. Translating it yields CASSEVTGGLGEKLFF.

The rearrangement uses TRBV6-5 and TRBJ1-4; 7 positions match TRBD1. Germline V gene data show CDR1 as MNHEY and CDR2 as SVGAGI. The junction had 11 bases not matched to a gene; V was cut back by 2 bases and J by 11 bases. The CDR3 covers 15 residues. CDR3 protein: CASSYRGPGGGKLFF. The CDR3 coding sequence is TGTGCCAGCAGTTACCGCGGACCAGGGGGGGGCAAACTGTTTTTT.

The chain combines TRBV30 with TRBJ2-5, with 8 nucleotides matching TRBD1. This CDR3 region has 13 residues. Germline CDR1 is GTSNPN and CDR2 is SVGIG (reference sequence). With 4 bases clipped from V and 5 bases from J, the junction kept 6 bases outside the gene matches. CDR3 nucleotide sequence: TGTGCCTGGACAGGGGGCTGGGAGGAGACCCAGTACTTC. It is translated as CAWTGGWEETQYF.

This clone has only one observation. The CDR3 DNA is TGCGCCAGCAGCCCCCCGTTGAACACTGAAGCTTTCTTT. This gives the protein CASSPPLNTEAFF. The genes are TRBV5-1 and TRBJ1-1; D ambiguous. Germline V gene data show CDR1 as SGHRS and CDR2 as YFSETQ. The CDR3 spans 13 residues. V dropped 4 bases and J dropped 0 bases, with 7 bases sitting between them.

The rearrangement uses TRBV19 and TRBJ2-2; D is perhaps TRBD1 (6 bases). V lost 6 bases, J lost 3 bases, and 14 bases lay in between. The CDR3 sequence is 15 residues long. Germline loops: CDR1 LNHDA, CDR2 SQIVND (reference sequence). The CDR3 DNA reads as TGTGCCAGTAGCCCTTCGGACAGATACACCGGGGAGCTGTTTTTT. Its protein is CASSPSDRYTGELFF.

This clone came up a few times. The V and J genes are TRBV7-6 and TRBJ1-6; D not certain. Deletions cut 5 bases from V and 10 bases from J, with 15 bases between. CDR1 SGHVS and CDR2 FNYEAQ come from the germline V gene. The CDR3 runs to 14 residues. CDR3 coding DNA: TGTGCCAGCAGCCTGGCATGGGAGGGATCACCCCTCCACTTT. Translation gives CASSLAWEGSPLHF.

The rearrangement uses TRBV9 and TRBJ1-2; TRBD1 matches at 9 bases. CDR1 and CDR2 (germline): SGDLS, YYNGEE. The CDR3 spans 14 residues. Trimming removed 0 bases from V and 5 bases from J; junction bases left unmatched: 2. CDR3 loop: CASSVAGQGYGYTF. In nucleotides, the CDR3 is TGTGCCAGCAGCGTAGCAGGACAGGGGTATGGCTACACCTTC. Full variable domain (remainder filled in from reference TRBV9 and TRBJ1-2): DSGVTQTPKHLITATGQRVTLRCSPRSGDLSVYWYQQSLDQGLQFLIQYYNGEERAKGNILERFSAQQFPDLHSELNLSSLELGDSALYFCASSVAGQGYGYTFGSGTRLTVV.

The rearrangement joins TRBV7-6 to TRBJ2-5; 10 bases map to TRBD2. The germline gives CDR1 SGHVS, CDR2 FNYEAQ. Unmatched junction bases numbered 23, after V lost 5 bases and J lost 5 bases. The CDR3 consists of 20 residues. The CDR3 DNA reads as TGTGCCAGCAGCGCAGGAGCGGGAAGCGGGAGGGCCCAGGGAAAGGAGACCCAGTACTTC. Protein sequence: CASSAGAGSGRAQGKETQYF.